The text below deals with one T cell receptor (beta chain). The entry originates in a study of blood T cell repertoires in COVID-19. Across the whole study: PBMCs, B-cell-depleted T cells, or T cells provided the cDNA or gDNA that made up the material.

This CDR3 comprises 16 residues. Germline CDR1 is SGHAT and CDR2 is FQNNGV. After removal of 1 base from V and 3 bases from J, the junction contained 5 bases not matched to a gene. Sequenced by immunoSEQ multiplex PCR; TCRdb stores in-frame clones only, minus some. The sample has a few hundred thousand clones, approximately 83% seen once. The rearrangement joins TRBV11-2 to TRBJ1-5, with 8 bases identical to TRBD1. The source of this sequence is a woman aged 45-59 years with acute or convalescent COVID-19. Sequenced sample: peripheral blood. The CDR3 is CASSLGGTGSNQPQHF. CDR3 DNA sequence: TGTGCCAGCAGCTTAGGAGGGACAGGTTCCAATCAGCCCCAGCATTTT.